The next 10 T cell receptor beta chains were all read from a single sample in a study of Graves' ophthalmopathy and Graves' hyperthyroidism. Researchers took RNA transcripts and amplified TCR beta CDR3 regions from them. Following a first-round RT-PCR that used HTBI primers, a second-round multiplex PCR was carried out. TCRdb independently ran MiXCR on the multiplex PCR reads; one entry per CDR3 protein. Found here are 620,000 or so distinct CDR3 sequences, roughly 20% of them singletons; the top ten hold around 6.5%. Sequenced input: peripheral blood. The origin of the receptors is a young woman with stable Graves' hyperthyroidism. Some clones in this sample may be carry-over from other donors' samples.

This clonotype was recorded a few times. The chain recombines TRBV6-2 or TRBV6-3 with TRBJ2-5; 9 positions agree with TRBD2. The V and J ends lost 0 bases and 3 bases, in that order; junction bases with no gene match: 8. The CDR3 is 17 residues long. The V gene's germline CDR1 is MNHEY and CDR2 SVGEGT. The CDR3 DNA sequence: TGTGCCAGCAGTTACTCGATGGCTAGCGGGACCAAAGAGACCCAGTACTTC. Translating it yields CASSYSMASGTKETQYF.

In its sample, this clonotype was seen a few times. The chain carries TRBV6-1 and TRBJ1-5, with 8 positions matching TRBD1. In germline, CDR1 is MNHNS, CDR2 SASEGT. J was trimmed by 3 bases and V by 6 bases; bases with no gene match: 4. There are 14 residues in the CDR3. Here the CDR3 reads CASRPTGANQPQHF. The DNA for the CDR3 is TGTGCCAGCAGGCCGACAGGGGCCAATCAGCCCCAGCATTTT.

This clonotype came up many times. The V and J genes are TRBV2 and TRBJ1-1; perhaps TRBD1 as D (6 bases). CDR1 SNHLY and CDR2 FYNNEI come from the germline V gene. The CDR3 consists of 14 residues. Trimming removed 6 bases at V and 5 bases at J, with 16 bases between. In DNA form, the CDR3 reads TGTGCCAGCAGCGCAACAGGGTATGTGACTGAAGCTTTCTTT. Protein: CASSATGYVTEAFF.

This clonotype has a handful of counts. The rearrangement uses TRBV18 and TRBJ1-6; D might be TRBD1 (5 bases). Trimming stripped 3 bases from V and 8 bases from J, with 8 bases between. From germline, CDR1 is KGHSH and CDR2 LQKENI. The length of the CDR3 is 13 residues. The CDR3 DNA reads TGTGCCAGCTCACCCGGGGGGTATTCACCCCTCCACTTT. Translated, it gives CASSPGGYSPLHF.

This clonotype has only one observation. The V call is TRBV12-3 or TRBV12-4, the J call TRBJ1-2; possibly TRBD1 for D (6 bases). The CDR3 length is 13 residues. V lost 5 bases, J lost 4 bases, and 11 bases lay in between. CDR3: CASSGQLVYGYTF. CDR3 DNA: TGTGCCAGCAGTGGACAGTTGGTCTATGGCTACACCTTC.

This clonotype was recorded at least ten times. The chain combines TRBV2 with TRBJ2-7; 7 nucleotides match TRBD2. Germline V gene sequence: CDR1 SNHLY, CDR2 FYNNEI. V was pared by 6 bases and J by 2 bases, with 7 bases of the junction left unmatched. The CDR3 has 14 amino acids. CDR3 sequence reads: CASSESGATYEQYF. The CDR3 DNA follows: TGTGCCAGCAGCGAAAGCGGGGCCACCTACGAGCAGTACTTC.

This clonotype has at least ten counts. The rearrangement uses TRBV7-3 and TRBJ2-5; no clear D gene. The CDR3 length is 13 residues. The germline gives CDR1 SGHTA, CDR2 FQGTGA. V dropped 3 bases and J dropped 0 bases, with 5 bases sitting between them. The CDR3 reads CASSLRNQETQYF. CDR3 in DNA: TGTGCCAGCAGCTTGCGGAACCAAGAGACCCAGTACTTC.

The rearrangement joins TRBV6-2 or TRBV6-3 to TRBJ1-3; unclear D gene. The CDR3 is 18 residues long. Trimming shortened V by 0 bases and J by 1 base, and 16 bases separated the two germline ends. Looked up from germline, CDR1 is MNHEY and CDR2 is SVGEGT. The CDR3 DNA reads TGTGCCAGCAGTTACTCGATTTTTGCACAAGCGTCTGGAAACACCATATATTTT. Translation gives CASSYSIFAQASGNTIYF.

This clonotype was counted many times. This chain connects TRBV12-3 or TRBV12-4 to TRBJ1-1, with D possibly matching TRBD1 (6 bases). This CDR3 is 14 amino acids long. V was trimmed by 6 bases and J by 5 bases, leaving 16 bases between them. This CDR3 is CASSPETGVTEAFF. CDR3 coding DNA: TGTGCCAGCAGCCCTGAGACAGGCGTGACTGAAGCTTTCTTT.

The chain is built from TRBV20-1 and TRBJ2-7; D assignment may be TRBD1 or TRBD2 (5 bases each). There are 11 residues in the CDR3. Germline CDR1 DFQATT, CDR2 SNEGSKA (reference sequence). The V and J ends lost 8 bases and 3 bases respectively, with 11 bases between them. CDR3 region: CSTGTDYEQYF. CDR3 in DNA: TGCAGTACTGGGACGGACTACGAGCAGTACTTC.